A single sample is the source of the 31 T cell receptor beta chains below, sequenced in a study of STAT5B mutations in CD4+ large granular lymphocyte leukemia. The assay was immunoSEQ multiplex PCR, and TCRdb's table has in-frame clones only and misses some. This table holds roughly 32,000 clones, 65% to 80% found once. The sequencing input was CD4+ T cells from blood buffy coats. The receptors originated from a human donor in good health.

CDR3 protein: CASKALSYNSPLHF. The DNA of the CDR3 is TGTGCCAGCAAGGCGCTCTCCTATAATTCACCCCTCCACTTT. The J gene is TRBJ1-6, the V gene TRBV6-6; unclear D gene. CDR1 is MNHNY and CDR2 is SVGAGI in the germline V gene (reference sequence). The CDR3 loop spans 14 amino acids. V was trimmed by 7 bases and J by 0 bases, leaving 7 bases between them.

This chain links TRBV4-3 with TRBJ1-5; D not certain. Germline V gene data show CDR1 as LGHNA and CDR2 as YSLEER. Trimming pared 0 bases from V and 4 bases from J, leaving 13 bases between. The CDR3 loop spans 16 amino acids. CDR3 protein: CASSQEYGLQNQPQHF. CDR3 DNA: TGCGCCAGCAGCCAAGAGTACGGACTCCAAAATCAGCCCCAGCATTTT.

This chain uses TRBV6-5 with TRBJ1-3; D may be TRBD1 (6 bases). The CDR3 extends over 15 amino acids. The germline V and J ends were trimmed by 6 bases and 2 bases, with 14 bases remaining between them. Germline lookup yields CDR1 MNHEY and CDR2 SVGAGI. The CDR3 spells CASRRTRTAGNTIYF. CDR3 coding DNA: TGTGCCAGCAGACGGACAAGGACAGCTGGAAACACCATATATTTT.

The rearrangement uses TRBV27 and TRBJ1-2, with D perhaps TRBD1 (5 bases). The germline V and J ends were trimmed by 2 bases and 8 bases, with 15 bases remaining between them. The CDR3 runs to 14 residues. Germline V gene lookup returns CDR1 MNHEY and CDR2 SMNVEV (reference sequence). The CDR3 is CASSLRGLGHGYTF. DNA for the CDR3: TGTGCCAGCAGTTTAAGGGGTTTGGGGCACGGCTACACCTTC.

The CDR3 spells CASSVGSVGETQYF. The CDR3, as DNA: TGTGCCAGCAGCGTCGGGAGTGTGGGAGAGACCCAGTACTTC. This chain uses TRBV9 with TRBJ2-5, with D possibly being TRBD2 (6 bases). Trimming stripped 2 bases from V and 4 bases from J, with 12 bases between. Germline assignment: CDR1 SGDLS and CDR2 YYNGEE. The CDR3 runs to 14 residues.

A word on this clone: At one end the junction does not follow the germline gene, possibly because of a read error. The chain joins TRBV4-1 to TRBJ1-4; D is possibly TRBD1 (5 bases). Germline lookup yields CDR1 MGHRA and CDR2 YSYEKL. This CDR3 region has 17 residues. The CDR3 sequence is CASSQDGARGAVEKLLF. In nucleotides, the CDR3 is TGCGCCAGCAGCCAAGATGGCGCAAGGGGCGCGGTTGAAAAACTGCTTTTT.

Here the CDR3 DNA reads TGCGCCAGCAGCCAAGGACAGGGAGCCCAAGAGACCCAGTACTTC. This translates into CASSQGQGAQETQYF. The chain combines TRBV4-3 with TRBJ2-5; 7 bases agree with TRBD1. This CDR3 comprises 15 residues. Germline loops: CDR1 LGHNA, CDR2 YSLEER. J lost 1 base, V lost 1 base, and 3 bases had no gene match.

The gene calls are TRBV7-3 and TRBJ1-1, with a tentative D call TRBD1 (5 bases). The germline V and J ends were trimmed by 5 bases and 0 bases, with 7 bases remaining between them. From germline, CDR1 is SGHTA and CDR2 FQGTGA. The CDR3 spans 13 residues. This CDR3 reads CASSATVNTEAFF. Written as DNA, the CDR3 is TGTGCCAGCAGCGCGACAGTGAACACTGAAGCTTTCTTT. Full variable domain (missing parts from reference TRBV7-3 and TRBJ1-1): GAGVSQTPSNKVTEKGKYVELRCDPISGHTALYWYRQSLGQGPEFLIYFQGTGAADDSGLPNDRFFAVRPEGSVSTLKIQRTERGDSAVYLCASSATVNTEAFFGQGTRLTVV.

The chain is built from TRBV7-2 and TRBJ2-7; 14 bases line up with TRBD2. With V trimmed by 6 bases and J by 6 bases, 4 bases remained unmatched. The CDR3 totals 14 residues. Germline CDR1 SGHTA, CDR2 FQGNSA. The CDR3 nucleotides are TGTGCCAGCAGACCGGGACTAGCGGGAGCCGAGCAGTACTTC. This sequence encodes CASRPGLAGAEQYF.

The V gene is TRBV30, the J gene TRBJ2-3; 10 bases map to TRBD2. The CDR3 has 17 residues. Per the germline V gene, CDR1 is GTSNPN and CDR2 is SVGIG (reference sequence). The trim removed 0 bases at V and 8 bases at J, leaving 14 bases unmatched. The CDR3 region has the DNA TGTGCCTGGAGTGTACGGCTAGCGGGGGTCGGCACGCGTACGCAGTATTTT. This gives the protein CAWSVRLAGVGTRTQYF.

This clone was seen more than once but under ten times. CDR3 nucleotide sequence: TGTGCCAGTAGTATAGAAGCGAATCAGCCCCAGCATTTT. As protein: CASSIEANQPQHF. The chain combines TRBV19 with TRBJ1-5, with no clear D. Germline CDR1 reads LNHDA; CDR2 reads SQIVND (reference sequence). This CDR3 has 13 amino acids. Trimming took 0 bases from V and 4 from J, leaving 4 bases between them.

The chain has TRBV19 and TRBJ1-5, with D hard to call. The CDR3 is 12 residues long. Trimming removed 7 bases at V and 9 bases at J, with 13 bases between. Germline V lookup: CDR1 LNHDA, CDR2 SQIVND (reference sequence). The CDR3 sequence: CASKTGGRPQHF. CDR3 coding DNA: TGTGCCAGTAAGACGGGCGGTCGGCCCCAGCATTTT.

The chain links TRBV6-1 to TRBJ1-4; D unresolved. The V gene's germline CDR1 is MNHNS and CDR2 SASEGT. The CDR3 sequence is 13 residues long. V was clipped by 1 base and J by 3 bases, with 3 bases between them. CDR3 nucleotide sequence: TGTGCCAGCAGTGAAGTAGCTAATGAAAAACTGTTTTTT. It codes for CASSEVANEKLFF.

The chain carries TRBV7-2 and TRBJ2-1, with 10 bases identical to TRBD2. CDR1 and CDR2 from the germline V gene are SGHTA and FQGNSA. CDR3 size: 15 residues. V shed 3 bases and J 5 bases; nucleotides not matched to a gene: 4. The CDR3 loop reads CASSLRTSGDNEQFF. The DNA for the CDR3 is TGTGCCAGCAGCTTGAGGACTAGCGGCGACAATGAGCAGTTCTTC. Based on the CDR3 plus reference TRBV7-2 and TRBJ2-1, the full variable domain is GAGVSQSPSNKVTEKGKDVELRCDPISGHTALYWYRQSLGQGLEFLIYFQGNSAPDKSGLPSDRFSAERTGGSVSTLTIQRTQQEDSAVYLCASSLRTSGDNEQFFGPGTRLTVL.

V usage is TRBV10-3 and J usage is TRBJ2-7; 10 bases line up with TRBD1. The CDR3 consists of 15 residues. V was clipped by 0 bases and J by 3 bases; unmatched bases: 2. Germline assignment: CDR1 ENHRY and CDR2 SYGVKD. The CDR3 nucleotides read TGTGCCATCAGTGAGTCCCGGACAGGGGGCTACGAGCAGTACTTC. It translates to CAISESRTGGYEQYF.

V is TRBV7-2 and J is TRBJ1-5, with D maybe TRBD1 (5 bases). Germline V gene lookup returns CDR1 SGHTA and CDR2 FQGNSA. V lost 7 bases and J lost 0, with 13 bases in between. This CDR3 is 15 amino acids long. The CDR3 DNA follows: TGTGCCAGCACCCTCGGGGGGTATAGCAATCAGCCCCAGCATTTT. Amino acid sequence: CASTLGGYSNQPQHF.

The chain joins TRBV7-2 to TRBJ2-3, with no clear D. The CDR3 is 17 amino acids. The ends were cut back, 4 bases at V and 0 bases at J, with 17 bases in the middle. Germline CDR1 reads SGHTA; CDR2 reads FQGNSA. The CDR3 region is CASSSLVWRSSTDTQYF. CDR3 nucleotide sequence: TGTGCCAGCAGCTCCCTTGTATGGCGGAGTAGCACAGATACGCAGTATTTT. Together with reference TRBV7-2 and TRBJ2-3, the CDR3 gives the full variable domain: GAGVSQSPSNKVTEKGKDVELRCDPISGHTALYWYRQSLGQGLEFLIYFQGNSAPDKSGLPSDRFSAERTGGSVSTLTIQRTQQEDSAVYLCASSSLVWRSSTDTQYFGPGTRLTVL.

The genes are TRBV25-1 and TRBJ1-6; D is perhaps TRBD1 (5 bases). The V end was cut by 3 bases, the J end by 6 bases, with 15 bases between. The CDR3 runs 16 residues. The germline gives CDR1 MGHDK, CDR2 SYGVNS. CDR3 bases: TGTGCCAGCAGTGACCTATTGGGGGTGGTTAATTCACCCCTCCACTTT. It encodes CASSDLLGVVNSPLHF.

This rearrangement joins TRBV7-6 to TRBJ2-3; 9 nucleotides agree with TRBD2. The CDR3 length is 16 residues. Germline trimming cut 3 bases from V and 5 bases from J; bases unmatched to any gene: 9. In germline, CDR1 is SGHVS, CDR2 FNYEAQ. The CDR3 spells CASSFKRGVFGDTQYF. The CDR3 nucleotides are TGTGCCAGCAGCTTCAAGCGGGGGGTTTTTGGAGATACGCAGTATTTT.

This clone was found once. This chain joins TRBV7-9 and TRBJ1-2; no clear D. The CDR3 runs to 15 residues. V gave up 1 base and J gave up 4 bases, with 13 bases separating them. The germline V gene has CDR1 SEHNR and CDR2 FQNEAQ (reference sequence). As DNA, the CDR3 is TGTGCCAGCAGCTTAGGAGCAGGCGGCTTCTATGGCTACACCTTC. Translating it yields CASSLGAGGFYGYTF.

This chain uses TRBV5-1 with TRBJ1-1; D remains unclear. Germline V gives CDR1 SGHRS, CDR2 YFSETQ. CDR3 length equals 14 residues. Trimming took 3 bases from V and 5 from J, leaving 14 bases between them. The CDR3 loop reads CASSSDPPGTEAFF. The CDR3 bases are TGCGCCAGCAGCTCAGACCCCCCGGGGACTGAAGCTTTCTTT.

This clone was seen a few times. This chain connects TRBV28 to TRBJ1-5; D might be TRBD1 (5 bases). The CDR3 has 12 residues. Trimming removed 11 bases at V and 4 bases at J, with 12 bases between. Germline CDR1 is MDHEN and CDR2 is SYDVKM. The CDR3 DNA follows: TGTGCCTGTCAGGACAATAATCAGCCCCAGCATTTT. Its protein product is CACQDNNQPQHF.

As DNA, the CDR3 is TGTGCCAGCAGCGTAGCTGTCGGGGCCTCGGGGTCCCAGTACTTC. It yields the protein CASSVAVGASGSQYF. The rearrangement links TRBV9 to TRBJ2-5, with D perhaps TRBD1 or TRBD2 (5 bases each). The V gene lost 0 bases and the J gene lost 9 bases, with 18 bases spanning the gap. This CDR3 is 15 amino acids long. Germline loops: CDR1 SGDLS, CDR2 YYNGEE.

The rearrangement joins TRBV18 to TRBJ2-5; TRBD2 aligns across 10 bases. V trimming: 3 bases; J trimming: 5 bases; junction bases outside the gene matches: 9. The germline V gene has CDR1 KGHSH and CDR2 LQKENI. The CDR3 is 16 amino acids. The CDR3 protein is CASSPLSGGAGETQYF. CDR3 coding DNA: TGTGCCAGCTCACCCTTAAGCGGGGGGGCCGGTGAGACCCAGTACTTC.

This rearrangement joins TRBV7-8 to TRBJ2-3; either TRBD1 or TRBD2 may supply D (6 bases each). CDR3 size: 16 residues. Trimming removed 5 bases from V and 1 base from J, with 16 bases in between. CDR1 and CDR2 (germline): SGHVS, FQNEAQ. DNA of the CDR3: TGTGCCAGCAGCGGGGGCTGGGGGACTGGCACAGATACGCAGTATTTT. Amino acids: CASSGGWGTGTDTQYF. Drawing the rest from reference TRBV7-8 and TRBJ2-3, the complete variable domain is GAGVSQSPRYKVAKRGQDVALRCDPISGHVSLFWYQQALGQGPEFLTYFQNEAQLDKSGLPSDRFFAERPEGSVSTLKIQRTQQEDSAVYLCASSGGWGTGTDTQYFGPGTRLTVL.

The chain links TRBV18 to TRBJ2-1; TRBD1 might be the D (7 bases). This CDR3 region has 15 residues. CDR1 KGHSH and CDR2 LQKENI come from the germline V gene. V lost 6 bases, J lost 4 bases, and 16 bases lay in between. DNA for the CDR3: TGTGCCAGCTCGCTTCTGACAGGGACTTACAATGAGCAGTTCTTC. Translating it yields CASSLLTGTYNEQFF.

V is TRBV6-4 and J is TRBJ2-2, with a tentative D call TRBD2 (5 bases). This CDR3 has 17 amino acids. Between the trimmed V and J ends, which lost 0 bases and 1 base, there was a span of 12 bases. The germline V gene encodes CDR1 MRHNA and CDR2 SNTAGT. CDR3 DNA: TGTGCCAGCAGTGACTCGGTGTCGCGGGTGAACACCGGGGAGCTGTTTTTT. This encodes CASSDSVSRVNTGELFF.

The chain has TRBV30 and TRBJ2-1; 10 bases align to TRBD2. V shed 2 bases and J 9 bases; nucleotides not matched to a gene: 7. Germline V gene sequence: CDR1 GTSNPN, CDR2 SVGIG (reference sequence). The CDR3 contains 14 residues. In DNA, the CDR3 is TGTGCCTGGAGTCGGAGCGGGAGGGGAAGTGAGCAGTTCTTC. This sequence encodes CAWSRSGRGSEQFF.

The rearrangement links TRBV6-5 to TRBJ1-4; tentative D call: TRBD1 (5 bases). The germline CDR1 and CDR2 sequences are MNHEY and SVGAGI. V lost 0 bases and J 4 bases, leaving 12 bases between the germline ends. This CDR3 has 16 amino acids. CDR3 sequence (DNA): TGTGCCAGCAGTTACTCTAGGGCTGGGGGTAATGAAAAACTGTTTTTT. It translates to CASSYSRAGGNEKLFF.

The rearrangement joins TRBV10-2 to TRBJ1-5; 10 bases are shared with TRBD1. Germline V CDR1 and CDR2: WSHSY, SAAADI. The trim removed 7 bases at V and 4 bases at J, leaving 4 bases unmatched. The CDR3 contains 14 residues. The CDR3 region is CASKGTGANQPQHF. In DNA, the CDR3 is TGCGCCAGCAAGGGGACAGGGGCAAATCAGCCCCAGCATTTT.

The V gene is TRBV10-3, the J gene TRBJ1-2; TRBD1 matches at 11 bases. CDR1 and CDR2 (germline): ENHRY, SYGVKD. With V trimmed by 5 bases and J by 7 bases, 15 bases remained unmatched. CDR3 size: 17 residues. CDR3 DNA sequence: TGTGCCATCAGTCCCCTCCCCCCGGGACAGGGGGGTTCTGGCTACACCTTC. Amino acids: CAISPLPPGQGGSGYTF.